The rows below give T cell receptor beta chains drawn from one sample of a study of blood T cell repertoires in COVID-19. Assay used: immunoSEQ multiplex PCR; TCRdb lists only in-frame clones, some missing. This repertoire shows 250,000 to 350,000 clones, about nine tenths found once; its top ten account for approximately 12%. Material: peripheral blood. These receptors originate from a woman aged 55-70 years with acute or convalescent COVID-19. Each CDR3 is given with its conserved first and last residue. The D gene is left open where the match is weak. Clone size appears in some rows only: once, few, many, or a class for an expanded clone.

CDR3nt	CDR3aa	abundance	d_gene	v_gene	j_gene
TGTGCCAGCAGCCATACTCCCTACGAGCAGTACTTC	CASSHTPYEQYF	-	-	TRBV7-2	TRBJ2-7
TGTGCCAGCAGCTTAGATCCCGCAGGGTACACTGAAGCTTTCTTT	CASSLDPAGYTEAFF	-	-	TRBV7-2	TRBJ1-1
TGTGCCAGCAGTCGACAGGGACTCTCCTACGAGCAGTACTTC	CASSRQGLSYEQYF	-	-	TRBV28	TRBJ2-7
TGTGCCAGCTCACCTAACAGGGGTTCCTACGAGCAGTACTTC	CASSPNRGSYEQYF	-	TRBD1	TRBV18	TRBJ2-7
TGTGCCACCAGCAGGAGTACGAACACTGAAGCTTTCTTT	CATSRSTNTEAFF	-	-	TRBV15	TRBJ1-1
TGCGCCAGCAGCCAAGATAGGGCAGGGCCCGAGCAGTACTTC	CASSQDRAGPEQYF	-	-	TRBV4-1	TRBJ2-7
TGTGCCATCAGTGGGACTAGCGGAGCTAGCACAGATACGCAGTATTTT	CAISGTSGASTDTQYF	-	TRBD2	TRBV10-3	TRBJ2-3
TGCGCCAGCAGCCCGGATGGCGGGGTGCGGGTCACAGATACGCAGTATTTT	CASSPDGGVRVTDTQYF	-	-	TRBV5-1	TRBJ2-3
TGTGCCAGCAGGAAACAGGGGGTCGGACAAGAGACCCAGTACTTC	CASRKQGVGQETQYF	-	TRBD1	TRBV6-5	TRBJ2-5
TGTGCCAGCAGCTTAGCGGGCAGGGCAACTGGCTACACCTTC	CASSLAGRATGYTF	-	-	TRBV7-2	TRBJ1-2
TGTGCCAGCAGCCCAGGGCGGTTAAACACTGAAGCTTTCTTT	CASSPGRLNTEAFF	-	-	TRBV11-3	TRBJ1-1
TGTGCCAGCAGCTTAAGTGGGAAGGCCAAGCAGGGTGAGCAGTTCTTC	CASSLSGKAKQGEQFF	few	-	TRBV7-3	TRBJ2-1
TGTGCCAGCAGCCCCTGGGGGGAGGCCCCCGGGGAGCTGTTTTTT	CASSPWGEAPGELFF	-	-	TRBV5-4	TRBJ2-2
TGTGCCAGCAGCTTAGGGCCAGGGTGGGGCTACACCTTC	CASSLGPGWGYTF	few	-	TRBV7-3	TRBJ1-2
TGTGCCAGCAGCTCGATCCCAGGGGGTGAAGAAGATACGCAGTATTTT	CASSSIPGGEEDTQYF	-	TRBD1	TRBV7-3	TRBJ2-3
TGTGCCAGCGGACCAGGGGCAGGGGGTCCCAATCAGCCCCAGCATTTT	CASGPGAGGPNQPQHF	-	TRBD1	TRBV6-6	TRBJ1-5
TGTGCCAGCACCTCTTACGGGAGGGCCCGCACAGATACGCAGTATTTT	CASTSYGRARTDTQYF	-	TRBD2	TRBV27	TRBJ2-3
TGTGCCAGTAATTCGACAGGCTTTGGGAGATCTGAAGCTTTCTTT	CASNSTGFGRSEAFF	-	-	TRBV19	TRBJ1-1
TGTGCCAGCAGCACCGGGACCTATAATTCACCCCTCCACTTT	CASSTGTYNSPLHF	-	-	TRBV9	TRBJ1-6
TGCGCCAGCAGCTTGGCGGGGTATGGAACTGAAGCTTTCTTT	CASSLAGYGTEAFF	-	-	TRBV5-1	TRBJ1-1
TGTGCCAGCAGTTCGGACAGGGGAGTACAGCCCCAGCATTTT	CASSSDRGVQPQHF	-	TRBD1	TRBV6-2/TRBV6-3	TRBJ1-5
TGCGCCAGCAGCTTGGGGGCTAGCGGGGGCACAGATACGCAGTATTTT	CASSLGASGGTDTQYF	few	TRBD2	TRBV5-1	TRBJ2-3
TGTGCCAGCAGGGACAGGGCGGAGACCCAGTACTTC	CASRDRAETQYF	-	TRBD1	TRBV28	TRBJ2-5
TGTGCCAGCTCACCCGCCGGGACAGGGTCCAATGAGCAGTTCTTC	CASSPAGTGSNEQFF	few	TRBD1	TRBV18	TRBJ2-1
TGTGCCAGCAGGAGGATTAATTCACCCCTCCACTTT	CASRRINSPLHF	once	-	TRBV28	TRBJ1-6
TGTGCCAGCAGTGGACAGCTAGCCAAAAACATTCAGTACTTC	CASSGQLAKNIQYF	-	-	TRBV25-1	TRBJ2-4
TGCGCCAGCAGCCAAGATGCCCTAGCGGGAGGTTTCTACGAGCAGTACTTC	CASSQDALAGGFYEQYF	-	TRBD2	TRBV4-1	TRBJ2-7
TGTGCCAGCAGTCCCGGACTAGCTCAAGGAACCGGGGAGCTGTTTTTT	CASSPGLAQGTGELFF	-	TRBD2	TRBV28	TRBJ2-2
TGTGCCATCAGGGAGGGGGCGCAGGAAAAACTGTTTTTT	CAIREGAQEKLFF	-	TRBD1	TRBV10-3	TRBJ1-4
TGTGCCAGCAGCCACCGGGACAGGGTTGCCGGGGAGCTGTTTTTT	CASSHRDRVAGELFF	-	TRBD1	TRBV14	TRBJ2-2
TGTGCCAGCAGCCCACTAGAGAATGAGCAGTTCTTC	CASSPLENEQFF	-	-	TRBV5-6	TRBJ2-1
TGTGCCAGCAGTTTTCGGGGGGGCTTGGGAAGCAATCAGCCCCAGCATTTT	CASSFRGGLGSNQPQHF	-	-	TRBV28	TRBJ1-5
TGTGCCAGCAGCGTAGAGGCGGGAGTGGGCAATGAGCAGTTCTTC	CASSVEAGVGNEQFF	-	TRBD2	TRBV9	TRBJ2-1
TGTGCCAGCAGCGAGGGTGGAAAACTGTTTTTT	CASSEGGKLFF	-	-	TRBV7-2	TRBJ1-4
TGTGCCAGCAGTTACCCATCACAGGGAACCTACGAGCAGTACTTC	CASSYPSQGTYEQYF	-	-	TRBV6-5	TRBJ2-7